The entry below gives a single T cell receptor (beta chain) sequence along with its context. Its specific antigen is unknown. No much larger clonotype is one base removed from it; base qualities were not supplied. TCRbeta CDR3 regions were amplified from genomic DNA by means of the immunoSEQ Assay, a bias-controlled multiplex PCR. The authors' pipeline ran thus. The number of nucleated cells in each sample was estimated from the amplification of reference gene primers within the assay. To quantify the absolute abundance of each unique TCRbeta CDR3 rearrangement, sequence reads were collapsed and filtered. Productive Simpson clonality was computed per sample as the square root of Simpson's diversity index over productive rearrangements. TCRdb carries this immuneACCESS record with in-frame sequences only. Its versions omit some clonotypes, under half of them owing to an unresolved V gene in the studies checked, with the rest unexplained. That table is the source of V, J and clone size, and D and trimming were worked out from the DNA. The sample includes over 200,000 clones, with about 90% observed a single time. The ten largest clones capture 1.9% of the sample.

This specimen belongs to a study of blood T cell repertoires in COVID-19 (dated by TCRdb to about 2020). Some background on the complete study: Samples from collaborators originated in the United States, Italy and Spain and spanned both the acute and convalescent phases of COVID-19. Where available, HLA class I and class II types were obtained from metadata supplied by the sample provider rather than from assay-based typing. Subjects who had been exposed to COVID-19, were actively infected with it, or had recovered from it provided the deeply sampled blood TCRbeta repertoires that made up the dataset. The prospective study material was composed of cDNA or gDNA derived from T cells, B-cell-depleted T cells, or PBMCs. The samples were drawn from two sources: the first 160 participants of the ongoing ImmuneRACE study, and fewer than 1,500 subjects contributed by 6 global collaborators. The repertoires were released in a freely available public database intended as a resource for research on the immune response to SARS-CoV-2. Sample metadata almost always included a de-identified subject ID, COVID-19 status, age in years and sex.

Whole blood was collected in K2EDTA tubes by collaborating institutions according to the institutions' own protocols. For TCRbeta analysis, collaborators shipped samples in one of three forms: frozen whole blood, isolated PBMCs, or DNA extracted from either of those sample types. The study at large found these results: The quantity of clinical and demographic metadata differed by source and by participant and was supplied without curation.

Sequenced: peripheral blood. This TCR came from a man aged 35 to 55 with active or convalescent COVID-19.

The CDR3 region: CASSIGVGREAFF. The nucleotides read TGTGCCAGTAGTATAGGGGTAGGGAGAGAAGCTTTCTTT. The chain is assembled from TRBV19 and TRBJ1-1; confidence is insufficient to name the D gene. From the germline V gene (reference sequence), CDR1 is LNHDA and CDR2 is SQIVND. At the junction V is shortened by 1 base and J by 8 bases, with 11 bases in between. From its cysteine to its phenylalanine, the CDR3 spans 13 amino acids. The sequence is cut down to CDR3 DNA, 39 bases in frame from base 1.